The source of this T cell receptor (beta chain) is a study of shared clonotypes between healthy human individuals. V lost 1 base and J lost 2, with 6 bases in between. The V gene's germline CDR1 is MNHEY and CDR2 SMNVEV (reference sequence). The CDR3 has 13 residues. Both CD45RO+ cells and CCR7-negative CD45RA+ TemRA cells were combined to make up CD8 memory. The method was immunoSEQ multiplex PCR; TCRdb's version includes in-frame clones alone and lacks a portion of them. The sample holds roughly 320,000 clones, about nine tenths seen once. Concerning this clone: Its target is unknown.

Notes on the study in general: Clonotypes not shared had lower generation probabilities than those common to all four donors.

This chain connects TRBV27 to TRBJ2-7, with D perhaps matching TRBD1 or TRBD2 (5 bases each). This TCR was sampled from a man younger than 35 in good health. Material: memory CD8+ T cells sorted from blood. The sample's subset: CD45RO+ cells pooled with CCR7-negative TemRA cells. For the CDR3, the DNA is TGTGCCAGCAGTTTATGGGACGCCTACGAGCAGTACTTC. Translating gives CASSLWDAYEQYF.